These 12 T cell receptor beta chains were all obtained from the same sample, sequenced in a study of blood T cell repertoires in COVID-19. Profiled with immunoSEQ multiplex PCR; TCRdb holds only in-frame clones, not every one. The repertoire holds 220,000 or so clones, with more than 70% as singletons. Material for sequencing was PBMCs or T cells enriched from blood (not recorded which). The receptors were gathered from a woman aged 50 to 65 who had recovered from COVID-19.

This clone has only one observation. The V and J genes are TRBV19 and TRBJ2-1; D perhaps matches TRBD1 (7 bases). The V end was cut by 3 bases, the J end by 4 bases, with 16 bases between. This CDR3 region has 16 residues. Germline assignment: CDR1 LNHDA and CDR2 SQIVND (reference sequence). The CDR3 is CASSILPRGAYNEQFF. The CDR3 coding sequence is TGTGCCAGTAGTATCTTGCCCAGGGGGGCATACAATGAGCAGTTCTTC.

V usage is TRBV3-1 (or the pseudogene TRBV3-2) and J usage is TRBJ2-1, with a tentative D call TRBD2 (6 bases). Germline lookup yields CDR1 LGHDT and CDR2 YNNKEL (reference sequence). V was cut by 4 bases and J by 10 bases, with 20 bases left in between. The CDR3 has 15 amino acids. This CDR3 is CASSLQYKSGGEQFF. The CDR3 DNA is TGTGCCAGCAGCCTACAATATAAATCCGGAGGGGAGCAGTTCTTC.

The chain has TRBV30 and TRBJ1-1; D may be TRBD1 (6 bases). Germline values: CDR1 GTSNPN, CDR2 SVGIG (reference sequence). Trimming shortened V by 6 bases and J by 4 bases, and 15 bases separated the two germline ends. The CDR3 is made up of 13 amino acids. The CDR3 DNA reads TGTGCCTGCCAAACAGGGTGGGGCACTGAAGCTTTCTTT. This sequence encodes CACQTGWGTEAFF.

The rearrangement links TRBV28 to TRBJ1-1, with 8 bases fitting TRBD1. CDR1 and CDR2 from the germline V gene are MDHEN and SYDVKM. The CDR3 runs 14 residues. V shed 3 bases, J shed 4 bases, and the junction held 4 bases outside the gene matches. CDR3 sequence: CASSFGDRITEAFF. For the CDR3, the DNA is TGTGCCAGCAGTTTTGGGGACAGGATCACTGAAGCTTTCTTT.

The CDR3 reads CASSFSQGNEQFF. The CDR3 DNA reads TGCGCCAGCAGCTTCAGCCAGGGTAATGAGCAGTTCTTC. The chain has TRBV5-1 and TRBJ2-1, with a possible D match to TRBD1 (5 bases). The germline V gene has CDR1 SGHRS and CDR2 YFSETQ. V gave up 2 bases and J gave up 7 bases, with 10 bases separating them. CDR3 size: 13 residues.

The rearrangement links TRBV5-1 to TRBJ2-2, with TRBD2 matching 11 bases. The CDR3 loop spans 17 amino acids. In germline, CDR1 is SGHRS, CDR2 YFSETQ. V lost 0 bases and J lost 2; bases outside the gene matches: 3. For the CDR3, the DNA is TGCGCCAGCAGCTTGGGGCTAGCGGGAGGCAACACCGGGGAGCTGTTTTTT. It translates to CASSLGLAGGNTGELFF.

The V gene is TRBV18, the J gene TRBJ2-5; no reliable D call. Germline CDR1 KGHSH, CDR2 LQKENI. The V end lost 6 bases, the J end lost 4 bases, and 9 bases lay between the germline ends. The CDR3 contains 12 residues. The CDR3 is CASSSVRETQYF. The CDR3 nucleotides are TGTGCCAGCTCGTCGGTAAGAGAGACCCAGTACTTC. Complete variable domain (other parts from reference TRBV18 and TRBJ2-5): NAGVMQNPRHLVRRRGQEARLRCSPMKGHSHVYWYRQLPEEGLKFMVYLQKENIIDESGMPKERFSAEFPKEGPSILRIQQVVRGDSAAYFCASSSVRETQYFGPGTRLLVL.

V is TRBV4-3 and J is TRBJ1-1; 9 bases map to TRBD1. Losses at the gene ends were 3 bases for V and 5 bases for J; bases not matched to a gene: 4. Germline CDR1 and CDR2: LGHNA and YSLEER. The CDR3 is 14 amino acids. The CDR3 DNA reads TGCGCCAGCAGCCACGGACAGGGGCGGACTGAAGCTTTCTTT. Encoded protein: CASSHGQGRTEAFF.

The rearrangement uses TRBV29-1 and TRBJ2-7; the match to TRBD1 covers 7 bases. Trimming removed 7 bases from V and 5 bases from J; junction bases left unmatched: 5. The CDR3 runs to 11 residues. Germline loops: CDR1 SQVTM, CDR2 ANQGSEA. In nucleotides, the CDR3 is TGCAGCGGCCTTAGGGGGCACGAGCAGTACTTC. It specifies CSGLRGHEQYF.

The table lists this clone with a count of one. The chain couples TRBV9 to TRBJ2-7; 7 positions match TRBD2. CDR1 is SGDLS, CDR2 YYNGEE, per germline. The V gene end was trimmed by 2 bases and the J gene end by 5 bases; junction bases not matched to a gene: 4. The CDR3 covers 13 residues. The CDR3 sequence: CASSVGLVHEQYF. In DNA form, the CDR3 reads TGTGCCAGCAGCGTTGGACTAGTCCACGAGCAGTACTTC.

This rearrangement joins TRBV6-5 to TRBJ2-7; TRBD1 matches 11 bases. V gave up 4 bases and J gave up 0 bases; unmatched junction bases: 5. This CDR3 has 16 amino acids. Germline CDR1 is MNHEY and CDR2 is SVGAGI. CDR3 DNA sequence: TGTGCCAGCAGTTCGCGGACAGGGGGCGTCTCCTACGAGCAGTACTTC. Encoded protein: CASSSRTGGVSYEQYF.

The chain joins TRBV3-1 (or the pseudogene TRBV3-2) to TRBJ2-1, with a weak D call TRBD1 (5 bases). V lost 2 bases to trimming and J lost 2 bases, with 10 bases between them. Germline assignment: CDR1 LGHDT and CDR2 YNNKEL (reference sequence). The CDR3 sequence is 15 residues long. CDR3 coding DNA: TGTGCCAGCAGCCAACGTCAGGGAACCTACAATGAGCAGTTCTTC. Residues: CASSQRQGTYNEQFF.